A single sample gave rise to the 18 T cell receptor beta chains below, sequenced in a study of OX40 agonist ivuxolimab in advanced cancers. TCRdb keeps only in-frame clones here, not all; method: immunoSEQ multiplex PCR. In the table there are tens of thousands of clones, less than 95% of which are singletons. The sample here was CD4+ or CD8+ T cells sorted from blood, taken in a trial of the OX40 agonist ivuxolimab. The receptor set was obtained from an adult with an advanced solid tumor such as melanoma, head and neck, liver or kidney cancer.

This clone came up once. The gene calls are TRBV4-2 and TRBJ2-3; D unclear. The CDR3 is 13 amino acids. Germline CDR1 and CDR2: LGHNA and YNFKEQ. Deletions cut 4 bases from V and 6 bases from J, with 11 bases between. CDR3 in amino acids: CASSPEISDTQYF. The CDR3 nucleotides are TGTGCCAGCAGCCCCGAAATCAGTGATACGCAGTATTTT.

The chain joins TRBV9 to TRBJ2-1, with 8 bases lining up with TRBD2. The J segment lost 4 bases and the V segment lost 0 bases, leaving 6 bases of the junction unmatched. There are 16 residues in the CDR3. CDR1 is SGDLS, CDR2 YYNGEE, per germline. The CDR3 DNA reads as TGTGCCAGCAGCGTAGATAGCGGGACCCTTTACAATGAGCAGTTCTTC. It translates to CASSVDSGTLYNEQFF. The full variable domain, completed using reference TRBV9 and TRBJ2-1, is DSGVTQTPKHLITATGQRVTLRCSPRSGDLSVYWYQQSLDQGLQFLIQYYNGEERAKGNILERFSAQQFPDLHSELNLSSLELGDSALYFCASSVDSGTLYNEQFFGPGTRLTVL.

Comment on this clone: Other nucleotide sequences in the sample specify the same CDR3. This chain links TRBV15 with TRBJ2-5; D might be TRBD1 (6 bases). Per germline, CDR1 LNHNV and CDR2 YYDKDF (reference sequence). The CDR3 runs to 13 residues. V was pared by 3 bases and J by 4 bases, with 9 bases between. This CDR3 is CATSRDSRETQYF. The DNA for the CDR3 is TGTGCCACCAGCAGGGACAGTCGAGAGACCCAGTACTTC.

The chain carries TRBV11-3 and TRBJ1-3; no definite D call. Trimming removed 5 bases from V and 4 bases from J, with 6 bases in between. CDR1 and CDR2 from the germline V gene are SGHNT and YENEEA. The CDR3 loop spans 12 amino acids. The CDR3: CASSRAGNTIYF. In nucleotides, the CDR3 is TGTGCCAGCAGCCGCGCCGGAAACACCATATATTTT.

This chain uses TRBV4-1 with TRBJ2-5; 12 bases map to TRBD2. The CDR3 extends over 16 amino acids. J was trimmed by 8 bases and V by 3 bases; bases with no gene match: 10. Germline V gene data show CDR1 as MGHRA and CDR2 as YSYEKL. In DNA form, the CDR3 reads TGCGCCAGCAGCCAGTTTTCTAGCGGGGGGGCTTATACCCAGTACTTC. Its protein is CASSQFSSGGAYTQYF.

This clone has just a few counts. The chain couples TRBV11-3 to TRBJ2-7; tentatively, D is TRBD2 (6 bases). The CDR3 has 15 amino acids. The germline gives CDR1 SGHNT, CDR2 YENEEA. V was pared by 5 bases and J by 2 bases, with 16 bases between. For the CDR3, the DNA is TGTGCCAGCAGCCGCCCTATCGGGAGTACCTACGAGCAGTACTTC. Encoded protein: CASSRPIGSTYEQYF. Looking up the rest from reference TRBV11-3 and TRBJ2-7 gives the full variable domain: EAGVVQSPRYKIIEKKQPVAFWCNPISGHNTLYWYLQNLGQGPELLIRYENEEAVDDSQLPKDRFSAERLKGVDSTLKIQPAELGDSAVYLCASSRPIGSTYEQYFGPGTRLTVT.

In its sample, this clone was seen once. The chain joins TRBV6-5 to TRBJ2-7; D is unresolved. V lost 6 bases, J lost 4 bases, and 10 bases lay in between. This CDR3 region has 12 residues. Germline assignment: CDR1 MNHEY and CDR2 SVGAGI. CDR3 nucleotides: TGTGCCAGCAGAGCCCGCCAGTACGAGCAGTACTTC. The encoded protein is CASRARQYEQYF.

V gene TRBV27 combines with J gene TRBJ2-5, with a possible D match to TRBD2 (5 bases). The CDR3 is made up of 15 amino acids. The V gene lost 5 bases and the J gene lost 1 base, with 14 bases spanning the gap. Germline CDR1 reads MNHEY; CDR2 reads SMNVEV (reference sequence). The CDR3 is CASSPSREFQETQYF. The CDR3 DNA reads as TGTGCCAGCAGTCCCTCGAGGGAGTTCCAAGAGACCCAGTACTTC.

The V gene is TRBV7-9, the J gene TRBJ2-7; weak D call: TRBD1 (6 bases). V was pared by 2 bases and J by 3 bases, with 14 bases between. The CDR3 is 15 amino acids. Germline CDR1 is SEHNR and CDR2 is FQNEAQ (reference sequence). The CDR3 coding sequence is TGTGCCAGCAGCTTACCGGGACAAAGAATCTACGAGCAGTACTTC. It codes for CASSLPGQRIYEQYF.

The CDR3 sequence is CASTSPSGRGGTDTQYF. Here the CDR3 DNA reads TGTGCCAGCACTTCCCCTAGCGGGAGAGGGGGCACAGATACGCAGTATTTT. The chain is built from TRBV2 and TRBJ2-3; TRBD2 matches 10 bases. CDR3 length: 17 residues. The germline V gene has CDR1 SNHLY and CDR2 FYNNEI. After removal of 7 bases from V and 1 base from J, the junction contained 11 bases not matched to a gene.

The chain links TRBV6-5 to TRBJ2-2; D might be TRBD1 (6 bases). The CDR3 is 16 amino acids. Germline CDR1 reads MNHEY; CDR2 reads SVGAGI. V lost 0 bases, J lost 6 bases, and 14 bases lay in between. The CDR3 loop is CASSYSGQGSPGELFF. The CDR3 DNA follows: TGTGCCAGCAGTTACTCGGGGCAGGGGTCCCCCGGGGAGCTGTTTTTT.

V gene TRBV4-2 combines with J gene TRBJ2-5; 10 positions agree with TRBD2. From germline, CDR1 is LGHNA and CDR2 YNFKEQ. V lost 5 bases, J lost 5 bases, and 14 bases stayed unmatched. This CDR3 contains 17 residues. In nucleotides, the CDR3 is TGTGCCAGCAGCTACTCGGGAACTAGCGGGGACGGGGAGACCCAGTACTTC. Protein sequence: CASSYSGTSGDGETQYF.

The chain recombines TRBV6-6 with TRBJ1-1; TRBD1 is a possible D gene (6 bases). In germline, CDR1 is MNHNY, CDR2 SVGAGI (reference sequence). Deletions cut 2 bases from V and 1 base from J, with 8 bases between. The CDR3 has 14 residues. This CDR3 is CASSYGTPNTEAFF. The CDR3 DNA is TGTGCCAGCAGTTACGGGACACCGAACACTGAAGCTTTCTTT.

The rearrangement uses TRBV18 and TRBJ2-7, with a possible D match to TRBD1 (6 bases). The germline V and J ends were trimmed by 6 bases and 7 bases, with 19 bases remaining between them. The CDR3 length is 14 residues. Germline lookup yields CDR1 KGHSH and CDR2 LQKENI. CDR3 bases: TGTGCCAGCTCGGACAGCCAACAAGGGGGTGAGCAGTACTTC. It yields the protein CASSDSQQGGEQYF.

This rearrangement joins TRBV4-2 to TRBJ2-5, with TRBD2 as a possible D gene (5 bases). Germline V lookup: CDR1 LGHNA, CDR2 YNFKEQ. V lost 4 bases and J lost 0, with 12 bases in between. The CDR3 runs to 15 residues. CDR3: CASSLKADYQETQYF. Here the CDR3 DNA reads TGTGCCAGCAGCCTAAAAGCGGACTACCAAGAGACCCAGTACTTC.

This chain joins TRBV7-8 and TRBJ2-3; D remains unclear. The CDR3 is made up of 13 amino acids. Germline assignment: CDR1 SGHVS and CDR2 FQNEAQ. V shed 5 bases and J shed 0 bases, with 6 bases lying between them. The CDR3 nucleotides read TGTGCCAGCAGCCCATTTAGCACAGATACGCAGTATTTT. Its translation: CASSPFSTDTQYF.

The chain employs TRBV5-1 and TRBJ2-5, with D possibly TRBD2 on 6 matching bases. The V and J ends lost 3 bases and 1 base respectively, with 7 bases between them. CDR1 is SGHRS, CDR2 YFSETQ, per germline. This CDR3 has 13 amino acids. The CDR3 DNA reads TGCGCCAGCAGCTCGGGACTCCAAGAGACCCAGTACTTC. It encodes CASSSGLQETQYF.

The J gene is TRBJ2-3, the V gene TRBV29-1; tentative D call: TRBD1 (6 bases). V lost 4 bases, J lost 7 bases, and 15 bases lay in between. This CDR3 comprises 13 residues. Germline CDR1 SQVTM, CDR2 ANQGSEA. The CDR3 DNA is TGCAGCGTTGGGGGGCCGCCCGGATATACGCAGTATTTT. The encoded protein is CSVGGPPGYTQYF.